The 20 T cell receptor beta chains reported below all come from one sample, sequenced in a study of T-cell reconstitution after alpha-beta-depleted transplantation in children. Preparation of the TCRbeta library used unique molecular identifiers. TCRdb re-derived calls from the PCR reads in MiXCR, one entry per CDR3 protein. This sample has 6,500 to 8,000 distinct CDR3 sequences, with about 10% found just once. The sample consisted of PBMCs, mostly from graft donor cells, taken 180 days after TCRalphabeta/CD19-depleted stem cell transplant. All receptors derive from a child under two years old who had a stem cell transplant for acute myeloid leukemia, so the T cells may come from the graft donor.

This clonotype was seen repeatedly, ten times or more. The chain links TRBV5-1 to TRBJ2-7; TRBD1 or TRBD2 may be the D gene (5 bases each). The CDR3 is made up of 12 amino acids. Germline-derived CDR1 and CDR2 are SGHRS and YFSETQ. Trimming removed 5 bases at V and 5 bases at J, with 11 bases between. The CDR3 nucleotides read TGCGCCAGCAGTCCATGGGGGAACGAGCAGTACTTC. This codes for CASSPWGNEQYF.

This clonotype is categorized as medium-sized. The V call is TRBV9, the J call TRBJ2-4; no reliable D call. V was clipped by 4 bases and J by 6 bases, with 14 bases between them. This CDR3 contains 14 residues. Germline lookup yields CDR1 SGDLS and CDR2 YYNGEE. CDR3 sequence reads: CASSSVLESNIQYF. In nucleotides, the CDR3 is TGTGCCAGCAGCTCGGTGCTCGAGTCAAACATTCAGTACTTC.

V gene TRBV29-1 combines with J gene TRBJ2-4; 7 nucleotides agree with TRBD1. CDR1 and CDR2 (germline): SQVTM, ANQGSEA. V was pared by 5 bases and J by 0 bases, with 19 bases of the junction left unmatched. The length of the CDR3 is 19 residues. CDR3 residues: CSVKTGAEDIARAKNIQYF. In DNA, the CDR3 is TGCAGCGTTAAAACAGGGGCTGAGGATATCGCGAGAGCCAAAAACATTCAGTACTTC.

This clonotype was seen repeatedly, ten times or more. The chain is built from TRBV3-1 and TRBJ2-7; D perhaps matches TRBD2 (7 bases). CDR1 and CDR2 from the germline V gene are LGHDT and YNNKEL (reference sequence). This CDR3 is 16 amino acids long. Trimming stripped 4 bases from V and 2 bases from J, with 18 bases between. CDR3 protein: CASSPRGGTVAYEQYF. In DNA, the CDR3 is TGTGCCAGCAGCCCAAGGGGGGGGACCGTGGCCTACGAGCAGTACTTC.

This clonotype appeared many times. This sequence joins TRBV28 and TRBJ1-4, with D possibly being TRBD1 (6 bases). Germline CDR1 is MDHEN and CDR2 is SYDVKM. CDR3 length: 15 residues. The V end was cut by 7 bases, the J end by 10 bases, with 22 bases between. CDR3 coding DNA: TGTGCCAGCACCGCGGACAGCACCATGATCGGAAAACTGTTTTTT. It encodes CASTADSTMIGKLFF. The variable domain in full, completed from reference TRBV28 and TRBJ1-4, reads DVKVTQSSRYLVKRTGEKVFLECVQDMDHENMFWYRQDPGLGLRLIYFSYDVKMKEKGDIPEGYSVSREKKERFSLILESASTNQTSMYLCASTADSTMIGKLFFGSGTQLSVL.

This clonotype was found many times. CDR3 sequence: CASRQGQETQYF. The CDR3 DNA is TGCGCCAGCAGACAGGGGCAAGAGACCCAGTACTTC. The rearrangement uses TRBV5-1 and TRBJ2-5; 7 nucleotides line up with TRBD1. V shed 5 bases, J shed 2 bases, and the junction held 0 bases outside the gene matches. This CDR3 comprises 12 residues. Germline V gives CDR1 SGHRS, CDR2 YFSETQ.

This clonotype was seen many times. The chain recombines TRBV5-8 with TRBJ1-1; D gene uncertain. The CDR3 contains 17 residues. Trimming stripped 6 bases from V and 1 base from J, with 22 bases between. Per germline, CDR1 SGHTS and CDR2 YDEGEE. In DNA form, the CDR3 reads TGTGCCAGCACCAGGACTAACATGTTATCCCAGAACACTGAAGCTTTCTTT. Translation: CASTRTNMLSQNTEAFF. The entire variable domain, with the rest obtained from reference TRBV5-8 and TRBJ1-1, is as follows: EAGVTQSPTHLIKTRGQQATLRCSPISGHTSVYWYQQALGLGLQFLLWYDEGEERNRGNFPPRFSGRQFPNYSSELNVNALELEDSALYLCASTRTNMLSQNTEAFFGQGTRLTVV.

This clonotype was found many times. The genes are TRBV6-5 and TRBJ1-2, with 9 positions matching TRBD1. The CDR3 is 16 amino acids. CDR1 MNHEY and CDR2 SVGAGI come from the germline V gene. Trimming removed 2 bases from V and 0 bases from J; junction bases left unmatched: 4. The CDR3 DNA reads TGTGCCAGCAGTTACGACAGGGGGTCTACTAACTATGGCTACACCTTC. It specifies CASSYDRGSTNYGYTF.

This clonotype was detected ten times or more. This chain joins TRBV20-1 and TRBJ2-1; D is undetermined. Germline V gene data show CDR1 as DFQATT and CDR2 as SNEGSKA (reference sequence). Trimming cost V 0 bases and J 5 bases, with 11 bases left between them. The CDR3 spans 14 residues. The CDR3 nucleotides are TGCAGTGCTAGAGATTCCGGGTCGGACAATGAGCAGTTCTTC. Translating gives CSARDSGSDNEQFF.

This clonotype was seen many times. The chain couples TRBV7-2 to TRBJ2-7, with D possibly matching TRBD1 (5 bases). The CDR3 is 14 amino acids. Germline CDR1 SGHTA, CDR2 FQGNSA. Trimming removed 2 bases from V and 5 bases from J, with 13 bases in between. CDR3 nucleotide sequence: TGTGCCAGCAGCTTAATCCCAGGGATCAACGAGCAGTACTTC. Protein sequence: CASSLIPGINEQYF.

This clonotype was counted ten times or more. The chain links TRBV12-3 or TRBV12-4 to TRBJ1-1, with TRBD1 matching 9 bases. The CDR3 is 13 residues long. The trim removed 9 bases at V and 6 bases at J, leaving 8 bases unmatched. CDR3 DNA sequence: TGTGCCAGTCCGGGACAGGGACCGTCTGAAGCTTTCTTT. Translation: CASPGQGPSEAFF.

This clonotype has ten or more counts. The chain joins TRBV9 to TRBJ2-2; D is perhaps TRBD2 (6 bases). CDR3 size: 16 residues. Germline CDR1 reads SGDLS; CDR2 reads YYNGEE. V shed 3 bases and J shed 4 bases, with 16 bases lying between them. CDR3 bases: TGTGCCAGCAGCGGCTTGTCGGGGGTGGGCACCGGGGAGCTGTTTTTT. It translates to CASSGLSGVGTGELFF.

This clonotype was counted at least ten times. The genes are TRBV28 and TRBJ2-7; 8 bases align to TRBD1. CDR1 MDHEN and CDR2 SYDVKM come from the germline V gene. V dropped 6 bases and J dropped 3; count of bases not matched to a gene: 4. This CDR3 has 13 amino acids. In DNA, the CDR3 is TGTGCCAGCAGATGGACAGGGCTCTACGAGCAGTACTTC. Its translation is CASRWTGLYEQYF. Using reference TRBV28 and TRBJ2-7 for the parts outside the CDR3, the full variable domain is DVKVTQSSRYLVKRTGEKVFLECVQDMDHENMFWYRQDPGLGLRLIYFSYDVKMKEKGDIPEGYSVSREKKERFSLILESASTNQTSMYLCASRWTGLYEQYFGPGTRLTVT.

In its sample, this clonotype is medium-sized (0.01 to 0.1%). This sequence joins TRBV9 and TRBJ2-5; no reliable D call. Germline V gene data show CDR1 as SGDLS and CDR2 as YYNGEE. Trimming pared 0 bases from V and 1 base from J, leaving 7 bases between. The CDR3 has 14 residues. As DNA, the CDR3 is TGTGCCAGCAGCGTAGGCAACTTCCAAGAGACCCAGTACTTC. Amino acid sequence: CASSVGNFQETQYF.

This clonotype was found many times. The chain links TRBV5-1 to TRBJ1-4; no clear D gene. The CDR3 covers 15 residues. Germline lookup yields CDR1 SGHRS and CDR2 YFSETQ. V was cut by 0 bases and J by 4 bases, with 10 bases left in between. The CDR3 bases are TGCGCCAGCAGCTTGGTTGGCTTGGGTAATGAAAAACTGTTTTTT. It is translated as CASSLVGLGNEKLFF.

The V call is TRBV7-9, the J call TRBJ2-1; TRBD2 might be the D (5 bases). CDR3 size: 16 residues. Per the germline V gene, CDR1 is SEHNR and CDR2 is FQNEAQ (reference sequence). V lost 1 base and J 9 bases, leaving 19 bases between the germline ends. CDR3 nucleotide sequence: TGTGCCAGCAGCTTAGTCGGGATCGCAGAAGGTCGTGAGCAGTTCTTC. It specifies CASSLVGIAEGREQFF.

This clonotype was detected only once. The chain is built from TRBV2 and TRBJ2-3; D unresolved. With 4 bases removed from V and 6 bases from J, the gap between germline ends came to 8 bases. The length of the CDR3 is 12 residues. Germline V gene data show CDR1 as SNHLY and CDR2 as FYNNEI. CDR3: CASSGARDTQYF. CDR3 in DNA: TGTGCCAGCAGTGGAGCTAGGGATACGCAGTATTTT.

The V gene is TRBV7-9, the J gene TRBJ2-4; 8 positions agree with TRBD1. In germline, CDR1 is SEHNR, CDR2 FQNEAQ (reference sequence). This CDR3 is 14 amino acids long. Trimming removed 5 bases from V and 3 bases from J; junction bases left unmatched: 3. CDR3 region: CASSPQGGKNIQYF. CDR3 in DNA: TGTGCCAGCAGCCCACAGGGGGGCAAAAACATTCAGTACTTC.

This clonotype was recorded many times. J is TRBJ2-7 and V is TRBV24-1; the D gene is possibly TRBD1 (6 bases). The CDR3 extends over 16 amino acids. V was cut by 5 bases and J by 3 bases, with 19 bases left in between. Germline lookup yields CDR1 KGHDR and CDR2 SFDVKD. CDR3 loop: CATSAGTGTGIYEQYF. Here the CDR3 DNA reads TGTGCCACCAGTGCCGGAACAGGGACGGGAATCTACGAGCAGTACTTC.

This clonotype is deemed medium-sized. The rearrangement links TRBV20-1 to TRBJ2-7; no reliable D call. CDR3 length: 13 residues. CDR1 is DFQATT, CDR2 SNEGSKA, per germline (reference sequence). Trimming took off 3 bases at V and 2 bases at J, with 11 bases between the two ends. The CDR3 protein is CSASSHGTYEQYF. CDR3 sequence (DNA): TGCAGTGCTAGTTCTCACGGAACCTACGAGCAGTACTTC.